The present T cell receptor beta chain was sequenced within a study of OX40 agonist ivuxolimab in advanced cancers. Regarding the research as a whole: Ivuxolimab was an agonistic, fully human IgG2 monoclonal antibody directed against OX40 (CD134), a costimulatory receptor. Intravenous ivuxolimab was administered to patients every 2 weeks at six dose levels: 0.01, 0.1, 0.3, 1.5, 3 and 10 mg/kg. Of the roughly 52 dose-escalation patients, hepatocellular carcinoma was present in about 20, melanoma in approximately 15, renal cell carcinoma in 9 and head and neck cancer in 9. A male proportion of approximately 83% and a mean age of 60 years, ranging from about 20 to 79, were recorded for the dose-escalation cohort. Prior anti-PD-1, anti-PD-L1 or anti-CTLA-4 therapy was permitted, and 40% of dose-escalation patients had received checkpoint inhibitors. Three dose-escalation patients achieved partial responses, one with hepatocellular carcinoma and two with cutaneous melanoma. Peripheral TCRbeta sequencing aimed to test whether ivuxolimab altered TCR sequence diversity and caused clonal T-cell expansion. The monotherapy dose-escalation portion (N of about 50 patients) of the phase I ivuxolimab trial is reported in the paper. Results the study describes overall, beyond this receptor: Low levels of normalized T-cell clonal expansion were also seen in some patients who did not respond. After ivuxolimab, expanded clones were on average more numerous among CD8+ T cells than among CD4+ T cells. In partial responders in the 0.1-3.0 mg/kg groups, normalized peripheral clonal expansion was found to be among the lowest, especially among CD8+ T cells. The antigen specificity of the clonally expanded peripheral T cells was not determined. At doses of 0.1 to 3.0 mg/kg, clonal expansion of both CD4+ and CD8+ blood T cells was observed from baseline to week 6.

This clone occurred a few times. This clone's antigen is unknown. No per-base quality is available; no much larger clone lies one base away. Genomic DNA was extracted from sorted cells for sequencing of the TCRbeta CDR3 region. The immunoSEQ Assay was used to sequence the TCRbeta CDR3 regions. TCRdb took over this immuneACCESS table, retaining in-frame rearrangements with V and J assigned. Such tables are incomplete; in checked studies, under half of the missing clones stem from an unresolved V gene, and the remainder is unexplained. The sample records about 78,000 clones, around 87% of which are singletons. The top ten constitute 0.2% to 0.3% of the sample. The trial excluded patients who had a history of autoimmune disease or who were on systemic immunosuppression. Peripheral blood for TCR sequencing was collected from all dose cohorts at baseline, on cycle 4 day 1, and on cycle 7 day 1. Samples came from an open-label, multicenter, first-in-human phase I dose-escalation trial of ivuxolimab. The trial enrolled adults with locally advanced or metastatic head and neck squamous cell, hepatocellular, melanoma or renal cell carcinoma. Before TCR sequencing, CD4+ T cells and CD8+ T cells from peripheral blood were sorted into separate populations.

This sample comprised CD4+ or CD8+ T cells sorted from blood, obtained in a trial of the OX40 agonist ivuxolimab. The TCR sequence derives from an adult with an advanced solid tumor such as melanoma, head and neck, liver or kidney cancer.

The DNA reads as follows: TGCAGTGCCTGCTTGGGAAGGCTGCCTTTCTTT. It encodes CSACLGRLPFF. The chain is assembled from TRBV20-1 and TRBJ1-1; the D segment cannot be called with confidence. V drops 6 bases and J drops 12 bases, leaving 17 bases in between. The CDR3, cysteine through phenylalanine, is 11 amino acids long. The read is trimmed to its CDR3 DNA, 33 bases read in frame from base 1. CDR1 and CDR2 are read off the germline V gene (reference sequence) as DFQATT and SNEGSKA.